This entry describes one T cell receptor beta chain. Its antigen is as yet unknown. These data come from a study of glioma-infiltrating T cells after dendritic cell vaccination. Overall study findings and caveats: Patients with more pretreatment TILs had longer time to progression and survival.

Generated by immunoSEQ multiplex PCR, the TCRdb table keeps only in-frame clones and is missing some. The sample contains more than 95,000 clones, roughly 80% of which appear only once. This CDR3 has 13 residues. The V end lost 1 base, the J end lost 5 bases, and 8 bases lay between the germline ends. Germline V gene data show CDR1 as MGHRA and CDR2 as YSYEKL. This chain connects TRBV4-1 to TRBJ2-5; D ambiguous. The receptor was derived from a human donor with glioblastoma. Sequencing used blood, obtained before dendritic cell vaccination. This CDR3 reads CASSQAVRETQYF. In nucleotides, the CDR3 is TGCGCCAGCAGCCAAGCAGTGAGGGAGACCCAGTACTTC.